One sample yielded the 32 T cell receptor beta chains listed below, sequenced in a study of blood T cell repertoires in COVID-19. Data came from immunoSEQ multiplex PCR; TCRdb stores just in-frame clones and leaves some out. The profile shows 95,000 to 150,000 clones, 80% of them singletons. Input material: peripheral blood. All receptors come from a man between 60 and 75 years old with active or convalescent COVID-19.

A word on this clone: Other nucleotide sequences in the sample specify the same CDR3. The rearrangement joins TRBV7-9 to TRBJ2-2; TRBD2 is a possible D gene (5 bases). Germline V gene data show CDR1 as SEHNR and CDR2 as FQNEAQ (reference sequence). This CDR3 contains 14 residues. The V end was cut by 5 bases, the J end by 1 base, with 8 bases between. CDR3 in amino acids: CASSPGLNTGELFF. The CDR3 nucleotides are TGTGCCAGCAGCCCTGGACTGAACACCGGGGAGCTGTTTTTT.

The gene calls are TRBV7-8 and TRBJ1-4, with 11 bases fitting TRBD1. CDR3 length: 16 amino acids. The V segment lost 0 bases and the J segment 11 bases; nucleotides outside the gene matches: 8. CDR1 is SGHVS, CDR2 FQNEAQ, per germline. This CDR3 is CASSLARDRGFEKLFF. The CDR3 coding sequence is TGTGCCAGCAGCTTAGCGCGGGACAGGGGGTTCGAGAAACTGTTTTTT.

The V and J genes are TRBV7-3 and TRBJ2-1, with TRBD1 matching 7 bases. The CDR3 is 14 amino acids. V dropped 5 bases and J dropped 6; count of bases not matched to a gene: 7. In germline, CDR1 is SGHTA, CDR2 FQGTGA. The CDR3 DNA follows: TGTGCCAGCAGCCTAGGGTCAGGGGGCAATGAGCAGTTCTTC. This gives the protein CASSLGSGGNEQFF.

For the CDR3, the DNA is TGTGCCAGCAGCCCCCGTCCGACAGGGGGCTACAATGAGCAGTTCTTC. This translates into CASSPRPTGGYNEQFF. The chain is built from TRBV7-2 and TRBJ2-1; 9 bases agree with TRBD1. Germline V gene data show CDR1 as SGHTA and CDR2 as FQGNSA. This CDR3 spans 16 amino acids. Trimming removed 5 bases from V and 3 bases from J; junction bases left unmatched: 8.

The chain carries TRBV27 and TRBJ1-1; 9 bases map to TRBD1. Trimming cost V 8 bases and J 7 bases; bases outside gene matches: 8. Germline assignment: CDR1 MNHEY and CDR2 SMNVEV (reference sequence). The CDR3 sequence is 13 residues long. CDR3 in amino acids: CASGLGTGYEAFF. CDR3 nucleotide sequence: TGTGCCAGCGGCCTAGGGACAGGGTATGAAGCTTTCTTT.

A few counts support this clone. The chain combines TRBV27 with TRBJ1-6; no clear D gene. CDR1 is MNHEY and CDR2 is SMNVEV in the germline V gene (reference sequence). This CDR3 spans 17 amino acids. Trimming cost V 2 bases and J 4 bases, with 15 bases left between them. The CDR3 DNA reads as TGTGCCAGCAGTTTAGGCGTAAATGCGGCGTATAATTCACCCCTCCACTTT. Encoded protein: CASSLGVNAAYNSPLHF.

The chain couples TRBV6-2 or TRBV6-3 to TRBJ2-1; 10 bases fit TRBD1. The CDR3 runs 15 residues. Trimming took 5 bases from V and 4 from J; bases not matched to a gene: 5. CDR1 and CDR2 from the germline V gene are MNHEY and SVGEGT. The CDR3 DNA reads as TGTGCCAGCAGTGCGCCGGGACAGGGGTACAATGAGCAGTTCTTC. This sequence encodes CASSAPGQGYNEQFF.

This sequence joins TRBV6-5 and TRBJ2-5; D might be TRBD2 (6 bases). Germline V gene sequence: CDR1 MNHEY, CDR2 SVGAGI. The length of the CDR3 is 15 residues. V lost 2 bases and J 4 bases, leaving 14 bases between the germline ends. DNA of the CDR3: TGTGCCAGCAGTTACGGGACGGGAGTCTCAGAGACCCAGTACTTC. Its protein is CASSYGTGVSETQYF.

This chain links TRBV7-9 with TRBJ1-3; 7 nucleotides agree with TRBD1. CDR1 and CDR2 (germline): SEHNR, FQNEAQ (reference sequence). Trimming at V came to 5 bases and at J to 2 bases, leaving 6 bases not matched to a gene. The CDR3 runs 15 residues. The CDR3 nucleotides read TGTGCCAGCAGCCCATGGCAGGGGGCTGGAAACACCATATATTTT. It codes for CASSPWQGAGNTIYF.

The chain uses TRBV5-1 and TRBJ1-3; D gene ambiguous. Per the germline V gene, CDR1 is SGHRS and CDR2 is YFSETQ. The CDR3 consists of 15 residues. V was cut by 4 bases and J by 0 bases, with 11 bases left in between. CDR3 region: CASSIDGGSGNTIYF. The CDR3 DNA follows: TGCGCCAGCAGCATAGACGGAGGCTCTGGAAACACCATATATTTT.

CDR3 in amino acids: CASSWRTGTPYEQYF. CDR3 DNA: TGTGCCAGCAGTTGGAGGACAGGGACCCCCTACGAGCAGTACTTC. The genes are TRBV28 and TRBJ2-7, with TRBD1 identical over 8 bases. The trim removed 4 bases at V and 2 bases at J, leaving 7 bases unmatched. The CDR3 is 15 residues long. Germline loops: CDR1 MDHEN, CDR2 SYDVKM.

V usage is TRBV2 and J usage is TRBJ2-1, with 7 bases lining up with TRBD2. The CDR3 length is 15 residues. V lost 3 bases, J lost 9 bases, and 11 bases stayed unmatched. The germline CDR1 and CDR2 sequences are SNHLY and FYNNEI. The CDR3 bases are TGTGCCAGCAGTGAGGCGGGAGTGCGGGGTTCTGAGCAGTTCTTC. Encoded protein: CASSEAGVRGSEQFF.

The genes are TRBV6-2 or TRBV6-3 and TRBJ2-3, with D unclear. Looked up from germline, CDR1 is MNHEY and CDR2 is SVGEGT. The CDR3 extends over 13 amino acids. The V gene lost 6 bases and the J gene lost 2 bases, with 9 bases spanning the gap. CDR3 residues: CASSPQPTDTQYF. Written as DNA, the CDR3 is TGTGCCAGCAGCCCACAGCCCACAGATACGCAGTATTTT.

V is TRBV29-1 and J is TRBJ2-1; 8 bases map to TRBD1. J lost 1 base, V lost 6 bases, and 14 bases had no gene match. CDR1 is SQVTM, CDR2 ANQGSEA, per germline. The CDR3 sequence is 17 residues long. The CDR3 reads CSVSPGGRPGSYNEQFF. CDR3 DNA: TGCAGCGTCTCCCCAGGGGGCCGTCCCGGTTCCTACAATGAGCAGTTCTTC.

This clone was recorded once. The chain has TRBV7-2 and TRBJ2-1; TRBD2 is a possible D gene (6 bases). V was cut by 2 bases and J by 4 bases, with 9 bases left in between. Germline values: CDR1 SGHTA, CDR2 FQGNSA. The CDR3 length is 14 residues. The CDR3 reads CASSLYGSYNEQFF. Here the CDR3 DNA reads TGTGCCAGCAGCTTATACGGGAGTTACAATGAGCAGTTCTTC.

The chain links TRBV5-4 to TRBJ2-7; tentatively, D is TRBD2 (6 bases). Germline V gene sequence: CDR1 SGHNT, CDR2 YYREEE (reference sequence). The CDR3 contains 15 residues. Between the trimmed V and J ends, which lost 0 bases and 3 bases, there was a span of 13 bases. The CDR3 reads CASSLAEEGSYEQYF. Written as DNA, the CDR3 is TGTGCCAGCAGCTTGGCCGAGGAGGGAAGCTACGAGCAGTACTTC.

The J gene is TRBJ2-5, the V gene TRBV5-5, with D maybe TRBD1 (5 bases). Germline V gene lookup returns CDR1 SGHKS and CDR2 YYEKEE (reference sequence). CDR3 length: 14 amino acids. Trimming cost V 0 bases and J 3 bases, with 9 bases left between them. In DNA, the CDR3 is TGTGCCAGCAGCTTGGTTCGCAGGGAAGAGACCCAGTACTTC. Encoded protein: CASSLVRREETQYF.

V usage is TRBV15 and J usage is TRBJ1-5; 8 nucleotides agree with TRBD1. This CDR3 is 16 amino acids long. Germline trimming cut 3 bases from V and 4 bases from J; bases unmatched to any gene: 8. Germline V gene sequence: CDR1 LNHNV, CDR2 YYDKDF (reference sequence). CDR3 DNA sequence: TGTGCCACCAGCAGCCCCGGACAGGGTGGAAATCAGCCCCAGCATTTT. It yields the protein CATSSPGQGGNQPQHF.

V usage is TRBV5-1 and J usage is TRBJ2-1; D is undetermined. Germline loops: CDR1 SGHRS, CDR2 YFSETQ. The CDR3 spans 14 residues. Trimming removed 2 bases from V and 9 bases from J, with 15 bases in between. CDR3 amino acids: CASSLSVTISEQFF. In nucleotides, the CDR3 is TGCGCCAGCAGCTTAAGTGTCACAATCAGTGAGCAGTTCTTC.

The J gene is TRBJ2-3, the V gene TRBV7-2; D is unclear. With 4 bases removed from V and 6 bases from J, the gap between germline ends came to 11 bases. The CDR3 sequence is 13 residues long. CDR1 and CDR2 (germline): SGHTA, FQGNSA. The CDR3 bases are TGTGCCAGCAGCTGGGCCCAAAGGGATACGCAGTATTTT. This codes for CASSWAQRDTQYF.

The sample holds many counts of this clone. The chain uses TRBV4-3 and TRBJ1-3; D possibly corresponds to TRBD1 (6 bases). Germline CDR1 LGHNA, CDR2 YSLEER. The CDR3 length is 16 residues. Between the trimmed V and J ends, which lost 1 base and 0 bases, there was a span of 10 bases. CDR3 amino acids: CASSQAQTGSGNTIYF. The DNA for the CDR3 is TGCGCCAGCAGCCAAGCCCAGACAGGCTCTGGAAACACCATATATTTT.

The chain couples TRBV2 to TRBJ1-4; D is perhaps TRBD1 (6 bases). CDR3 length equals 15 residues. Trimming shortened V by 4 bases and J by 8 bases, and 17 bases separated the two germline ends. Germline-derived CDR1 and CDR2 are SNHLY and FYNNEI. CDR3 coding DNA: TGTGCCAGCAGTGGAACAGGGCTCTTACGGGAAAAACTGTTTTTT. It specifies CASSGTGLLREKLFF.

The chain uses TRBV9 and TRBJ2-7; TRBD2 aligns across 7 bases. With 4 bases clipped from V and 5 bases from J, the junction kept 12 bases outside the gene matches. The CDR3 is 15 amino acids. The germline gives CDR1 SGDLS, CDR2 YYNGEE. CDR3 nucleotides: TGTGCCAGCAGCCACGGCAGGACTAGTAGGAACGAGCAGTACTTC. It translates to CASSHGRTSRNEQYF.

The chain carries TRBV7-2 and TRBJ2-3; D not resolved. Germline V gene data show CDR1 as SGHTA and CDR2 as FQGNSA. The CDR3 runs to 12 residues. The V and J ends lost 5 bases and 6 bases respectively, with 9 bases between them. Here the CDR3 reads CASSPIRDTQYF. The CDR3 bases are TGTGCCAGCAGCCCCATTCGGGATACGCAGTATTTT.

As DNA, the CDR3 is TGTGCCAGCAGTTTAGAAAGGGGCGCTTACAATGAGCAGTTCTTC. This codes for CASSLERGAYNEQFF. This chain links TRBV28 with TRBJ2-1; possibly TRBD1 for D (5 bases). CDR3 length equals 15 residues. From germline, CDR1 is MDHEN and CDR2 SYDVKM. V dropped 2 bases and J dropped 4 bases, with 12 bases sitting between them. Full variable domain (outside the CDR3, taken from reference TRBV28 and TRBJ2-1): DVKVTQSSRYLVKRTGEKVFLECVQDMDHENMFWYRQDPGLGLRLIYFSYDVKMKEKGDIPEGYSVSREKKERFSLILESASTNQTSMYLCASSLERGAYNEQFFGPGTRLTVL.

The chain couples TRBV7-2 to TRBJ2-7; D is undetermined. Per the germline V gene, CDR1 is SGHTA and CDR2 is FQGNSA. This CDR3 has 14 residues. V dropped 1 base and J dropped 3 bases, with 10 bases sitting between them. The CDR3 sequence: CASSLGRINYEQYF. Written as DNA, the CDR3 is TGTGCCAGCAGCTTAGGCAGGATCAACTACGAGCAGTACTTC.

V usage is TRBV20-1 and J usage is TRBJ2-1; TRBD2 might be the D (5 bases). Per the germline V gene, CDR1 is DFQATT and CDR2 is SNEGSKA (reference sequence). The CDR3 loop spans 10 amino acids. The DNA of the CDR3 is TGCAGGGGTGCGGGCAATGAGCAGTTCTTC. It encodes CRGAGNEQFF.

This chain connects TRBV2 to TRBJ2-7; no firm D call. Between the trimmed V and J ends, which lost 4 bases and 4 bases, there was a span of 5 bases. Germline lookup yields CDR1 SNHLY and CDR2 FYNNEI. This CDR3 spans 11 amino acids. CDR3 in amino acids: CASSVLYEQYF. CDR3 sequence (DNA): TGTGCCAGCAGTGTACTTTACGAGCAGTACTTC.

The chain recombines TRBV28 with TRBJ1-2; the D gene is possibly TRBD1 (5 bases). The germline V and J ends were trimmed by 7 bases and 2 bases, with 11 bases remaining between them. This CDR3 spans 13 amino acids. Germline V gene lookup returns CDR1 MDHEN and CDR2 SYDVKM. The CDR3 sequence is CASTLDSNYGYTF. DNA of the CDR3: TGTGCCAGCACCCTAGACAGCAACTATGGCTACACCTTC.

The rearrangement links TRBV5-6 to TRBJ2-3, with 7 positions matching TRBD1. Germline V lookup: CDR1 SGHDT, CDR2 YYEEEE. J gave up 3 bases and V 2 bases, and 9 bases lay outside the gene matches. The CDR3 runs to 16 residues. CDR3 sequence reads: CASSLTGETNTDTQYF. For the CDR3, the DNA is TGTGCCAGCAGCTTAACAGGGGAGACTAATACAGATACGCAGTATTTT.

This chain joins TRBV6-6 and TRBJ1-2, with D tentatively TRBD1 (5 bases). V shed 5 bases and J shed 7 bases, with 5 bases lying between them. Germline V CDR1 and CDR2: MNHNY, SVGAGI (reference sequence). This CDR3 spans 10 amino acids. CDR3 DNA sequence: TGTGCCAGCAGTGGGGCTGGCTACACCTTC. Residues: CASSGAGYTF.

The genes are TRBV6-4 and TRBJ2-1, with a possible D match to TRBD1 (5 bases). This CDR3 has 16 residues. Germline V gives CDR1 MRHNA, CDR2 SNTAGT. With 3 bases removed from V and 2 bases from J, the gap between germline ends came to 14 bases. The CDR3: CASSEGLNNPYNEQFF. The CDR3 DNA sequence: TGTGCCAGCAGTGAGGGGCTTAATAACCCCTACAATGAGCAGTTCTTC.